Following are 7 T cell receptor beta chains from one sample sequenced in a study of cytotoxic CD8 clonotypes in ibrutinib-treated CLL. Only in-frame clones appear in the TCRdb table, and some are missing; sequencing was by immunoSEQ multiplex PCR. Of around 310,000 clones detected, 70% to 80% appear once; the ten largest clones hold under 8.5%. Sequences were derived from PBMCs, sampled before ibrutinib treatment. These receptors were obtained from a human donor with chronic lymphocytic leukemia.

The gene calls are TRBV10-3 and TRBJ2-7; 9 nucleotides match TRBD1. Germline-derived CDR1 and CDR2 are ENHRY and SYGVKD. The V segment lost 0 bases and the J segment 5 bases; nucleotides outside the gene matches: 5. The CDR3 contains 15 residues. CDR3 protein: CAISESTGQGHEQYF. In DNA, the CDR3 is TGTGCCATCAGTGAGTCGACGGGACAGGGTCACGAGCAGTACTTC.

This clone occurred a few times. The genes are TRBV2 and TRBJ2-2, with 9 bases identical to TRBD1. V shed 6 bases, J shed 7 bases, and the junction held 6 bases outside the gene matches. Germline CDR1 and CDR2: SNHLY and FYNNEI. This CDR3 spans 14 amino acids. CDR3 sequence reads: CASRGQGWVGELFF. CDR3 nucleotide sequence: TGTGCCAGCAGAGGACAGGGGTGGGTCGGGGAGCTGTTTTTT.

The CDR3 region has the DNA TGTGCCAGCAGCTTAGAGGCAGGGGCACGGGGGACCCAGTACTTC. Its protein product is CASSLEAGARGTQYF. V gene TRBV7-9 combines with J gene TRBJ2-5; perhaps TRBD1 as D (6 bases). Trimming cost V 1 base and J 7 bases, with 16 bases left between them. The germline CDR1 and CDR2 sequences are SEHNR and FQNEAQ (reference sequence). The CDR3 runs to 15 residues.

This chain joins TRBV6-1 and TRBJ2-5; D gene ambiguous. Germline loops: CDR1 MNHNS, CDR2 SASEGT. Trimming took 7 bases from V and 0 from J, leaving 9 bases between them. The CDR3 runs to 13 residues. The CDR3 DNA follows: TGTGCCAGCATTTATGGGTACCAAGAGACCCAGTACTTC. Translation: CASIYGYQETQYF.

The chain uses TRBV9 and TRBJ2-7; D ambiguous. V lost 0 bases and J 6 bases, leaving 19 bases between the germline ends. CDR3 size: 16 residues. Germline V gives CDR1 SGDLS, CDR2 YYNGEE. The CDR3 DNA is TGTGCCAGCAGCGTAGGAGAGTTGGGGTTAGTTTTCGAGCAGTACTTC. Encoded protein: CASSVGELGLVFEQYF.

V and J are TRBV18 and TRBJ2-2, with 7 bases that match TRBD2. Trimming cost V 6 bases and J 0 bases; bases outside gene matches: 4. CDR3 length equals 15 residues. The germline V gene encodes CDR1 KGHSH and CDR2 LQKENI. In DNA, the CDR3 is TGTGCCAGCTCCCCCGGACTAGCGAACACCGGGGAGCTGTTTTTT. It specifies CASSPGLANTGELFF.

V usage is TRBV11-3 and J usage is TRBJ1-1; possible D gene TRBD1, 6 bases. The V gene's germline CDR1 is SGHNT and CDR2 YENEEA. The CDR3 has 13 amino acids. V was clipped by 5 bases and J by 1 base, with 8 bases between them. The CDR3 DNA reads as TGTGCCAGCAGCGCACAGGGGAACACTGAAGCTTTCTTT. It encodes CASSAQGNTEAFF. The variable domain in full, completed from reference TRBV11-3 and TRBJ1-1, reads EAGVVQSPRYKIIEKKQPVAFWCNPISGHNTLYWYLQNLGQGPELLIRYENEEAVDDSQLPKDRFSAERLKGVDSTLKIQPAELGDSAVYLCASSAQGNTEAFFGQGTRLTVV.